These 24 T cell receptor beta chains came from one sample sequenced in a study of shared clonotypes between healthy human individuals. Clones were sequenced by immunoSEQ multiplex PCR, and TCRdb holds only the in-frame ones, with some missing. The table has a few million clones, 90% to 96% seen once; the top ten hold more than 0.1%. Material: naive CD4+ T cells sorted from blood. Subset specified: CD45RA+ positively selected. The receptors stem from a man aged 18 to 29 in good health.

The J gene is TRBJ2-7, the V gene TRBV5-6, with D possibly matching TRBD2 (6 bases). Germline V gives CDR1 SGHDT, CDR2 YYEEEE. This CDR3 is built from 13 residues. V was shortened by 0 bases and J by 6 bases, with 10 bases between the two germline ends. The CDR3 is CASSLAPGGEQYF. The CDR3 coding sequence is TGTGCCAGCAGCTTGGCTCCCGGGGGCGAGCAGTACTTC.

The CDR3 sequence is CAWSVLAGGRKETQYF. The CDR3 nucleotides are TGTGCCTGGAGTGTTCTAGCGGGGGGGAGAAAAGAGACCCAGTACTTC. This chain joins TRBV30 and TRBJ2-5; 12 bases are a match to TRBD2. This CDR3 contains 16 residues. Trimming cost V 0 bases and J 3 bases; bases outside gene matches: 5. Germline V gene sequence: CDR1 GTSNPN, CDR2 SVGIG (reference sequence).

The CDR3 bases are TGTGCCACACCGACAGGGGCCTACGAGCAGTACTTC. Amino acids: CATPTGAYEQYF. This rearrangement joins TRBV6-4 to TRBJ2-7; TRBD1 agrees at 8 bases. The CDR3 sequence is 12 residues long. The germline V gene encodes CDR1 MRHNA and CDR2 SNTAGT. Trimming cost V 10 bases and J 2 bases; bases outside gene matches: 4.

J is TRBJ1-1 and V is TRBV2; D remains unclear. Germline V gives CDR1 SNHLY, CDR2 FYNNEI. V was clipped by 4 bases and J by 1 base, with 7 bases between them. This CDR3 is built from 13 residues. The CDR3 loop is CASSVLQNTEAFF. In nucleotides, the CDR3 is TGTGCCAGCAGTGTTTTACAGAACACTGAAGCTTTCTTT. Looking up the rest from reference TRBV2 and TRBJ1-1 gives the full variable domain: EPEVTQTPSHQVTQMGQEVILRCVPISNHLYFYWYRQILGQKVEFLVSFYNNEISEKSEIFDDQFSVERPDGSNFTLKIRSTKLEDSAMYFCASSVLQNTEAFFGQGTRLTVV.

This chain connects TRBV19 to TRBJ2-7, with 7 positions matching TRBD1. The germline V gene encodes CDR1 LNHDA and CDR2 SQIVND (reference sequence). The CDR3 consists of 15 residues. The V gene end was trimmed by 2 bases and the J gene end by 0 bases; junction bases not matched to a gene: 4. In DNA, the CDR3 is TGTGCCAGTAGTATACTAGGGGGCTCCTCCTACGAGCAGTACTTC. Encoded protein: CASSILGGSSYEQYF.

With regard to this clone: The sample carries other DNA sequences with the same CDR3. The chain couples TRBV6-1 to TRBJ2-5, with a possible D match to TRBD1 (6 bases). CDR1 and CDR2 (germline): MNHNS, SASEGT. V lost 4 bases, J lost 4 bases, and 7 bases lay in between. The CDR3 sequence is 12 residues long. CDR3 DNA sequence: TGTGCCAGCAGTGCCAGGGGAGAGACCCAGTACTTC. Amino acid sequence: CASSARGETQYF.

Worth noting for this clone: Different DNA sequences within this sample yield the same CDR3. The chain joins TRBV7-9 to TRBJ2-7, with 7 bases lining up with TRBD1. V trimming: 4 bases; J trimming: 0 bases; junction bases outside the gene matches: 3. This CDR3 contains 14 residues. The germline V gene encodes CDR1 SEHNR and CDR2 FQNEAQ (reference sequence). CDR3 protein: CASSSDRSSYEQYF. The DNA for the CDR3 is TGTGCCAGCAGCTCGGACAGGTCCTCCTACGAGCAGTACTTC. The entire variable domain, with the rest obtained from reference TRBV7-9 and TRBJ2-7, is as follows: DTGVSQNPRHKITKRGQNVTFRCDPISEHNRLYWYRQTLGQGPEFLTYFQNEAQLEKSRLLSDRFSAERPKGSFSTLEIQRTEQGDSAMYLCASSSDRSSYEQYFGPGTRLTVT.

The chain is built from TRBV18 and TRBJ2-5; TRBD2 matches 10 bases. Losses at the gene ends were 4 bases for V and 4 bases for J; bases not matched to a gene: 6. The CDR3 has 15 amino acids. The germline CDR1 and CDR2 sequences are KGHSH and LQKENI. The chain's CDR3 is CASSLGLARRETQYF. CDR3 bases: TGTGCCAGCTCACTGGGACTAGCGAGACGAGAGACCCAGTACTTC.

CDR3 nucleotide sequence: TGTGCCATCGGTAGACAGGGGGCGGACACTGAAGCTTTCTTT. Translating gives CAIGRQGADTEAFF. This chain uses TRBV10-3 with TRBJ1-1; 10 nucleotides align to TRBD1. Germline loops: CDR1 ENHRY, CDR2 SYGVKD. Unmatched junction bases numbered 6, after V lost 8 bases and J lost 3 bases. The CDR3 extends over 14 amino acids.

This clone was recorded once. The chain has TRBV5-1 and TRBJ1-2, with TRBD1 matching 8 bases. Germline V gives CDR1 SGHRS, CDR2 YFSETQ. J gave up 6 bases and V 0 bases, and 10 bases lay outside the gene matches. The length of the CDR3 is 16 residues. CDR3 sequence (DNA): TGCGCCAGCAGCTTGGGACAGGGGCGAAGGGAGGATGGCTACACCTTC. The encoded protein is CASSLGQGRREDGYTF.

In DNA form, the CDR3 reads TGTGCCATCAGTGATTTGGGGCTGGAGACCCAGTACTTC. It specifies CAISDLGLETQYF. The genes are TRBV10-3 and TRBJ2-5; D possibly corresponds to TRBD1 (5 bases). The CDR3 length is 13 residues. The germline CDR1 and CDR2 sequences are ENHRY and SYGVKD. V was cut by 3 bases and J by 5 bases, with 10 bases left in between.

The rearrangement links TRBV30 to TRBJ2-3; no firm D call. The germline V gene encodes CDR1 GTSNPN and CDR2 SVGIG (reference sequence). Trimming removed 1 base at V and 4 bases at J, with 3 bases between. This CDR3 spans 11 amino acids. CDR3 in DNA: TGTGCCTGGAGTGCGGCAGATACGCAGTATTTT. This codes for CAWSAADTQYF.

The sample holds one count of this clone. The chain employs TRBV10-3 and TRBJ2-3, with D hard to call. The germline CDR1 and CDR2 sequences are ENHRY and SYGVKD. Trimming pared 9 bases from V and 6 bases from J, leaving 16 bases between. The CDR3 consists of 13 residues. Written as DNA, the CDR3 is TGTGCCATAGGTTCGACCACCATGGATACGCAGTATTTT. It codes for CAIGSTTMDTQYF.

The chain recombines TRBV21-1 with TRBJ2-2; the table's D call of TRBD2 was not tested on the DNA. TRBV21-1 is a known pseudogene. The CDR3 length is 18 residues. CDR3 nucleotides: TGTGCCAGCAGCAAAGTGGGCGGGAGAATGGTGAACACCGGGGAGCTGTTTTTT. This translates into CASSKVGGRMVNTGELFF.

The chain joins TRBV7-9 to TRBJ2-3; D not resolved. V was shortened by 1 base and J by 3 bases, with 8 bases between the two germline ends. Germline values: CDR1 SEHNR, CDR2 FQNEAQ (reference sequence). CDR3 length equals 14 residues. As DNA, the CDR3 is TGTGCCAGCAGCTTAGGTGGCAGGACAGATACGCAGTATTTT. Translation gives CASSLGGRTDTQYF.

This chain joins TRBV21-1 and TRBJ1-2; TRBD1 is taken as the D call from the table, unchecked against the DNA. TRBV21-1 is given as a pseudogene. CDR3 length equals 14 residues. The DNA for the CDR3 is TGTGCCAGCACAGGGGGACTCATTAACTATGGCTACACCTTC. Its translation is CASTGGLINYGYTF.

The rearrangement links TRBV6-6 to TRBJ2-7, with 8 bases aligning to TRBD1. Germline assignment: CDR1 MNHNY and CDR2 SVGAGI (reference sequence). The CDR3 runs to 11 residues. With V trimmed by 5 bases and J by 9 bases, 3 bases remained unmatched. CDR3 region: CASSAGTGQYF. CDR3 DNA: TGTGCCAGCAGTGCCGGGACAGGGCAGTACTTC.

CDR3 nucleotide sequence: TGCGCCAGCAGCCCTACCACGCAACCCGCCTTCAATGAGCAGTTCTTC. It yields the protein CASSPTTQPAFNEQFF. The chain couples TRBV5-1 to TRBJ2-1; D is unclear. This CDR3 comprises 16 residues. Trimming removed 4 bases from V and 6 bases from J, with 20 bases in between. Germline CDR1 is SGHRS and CDR2 is YFSETQ.

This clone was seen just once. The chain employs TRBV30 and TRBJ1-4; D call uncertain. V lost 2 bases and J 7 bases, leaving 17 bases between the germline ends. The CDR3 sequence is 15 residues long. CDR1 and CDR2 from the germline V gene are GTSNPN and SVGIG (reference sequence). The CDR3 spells CAWSPGRRRGEKLFF. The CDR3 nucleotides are TGTGCCTGGAGTCCTGGGCGCAGGCGAGGTGAAAAACTGTTTTTT.

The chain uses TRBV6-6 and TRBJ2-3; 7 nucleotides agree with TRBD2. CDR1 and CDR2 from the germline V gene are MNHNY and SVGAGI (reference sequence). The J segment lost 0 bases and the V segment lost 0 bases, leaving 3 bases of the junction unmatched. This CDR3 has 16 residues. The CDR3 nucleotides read TGTGCCAGCAGTTACTCGGAGCGGGGTAGCACAGATACGCAGTATTTT. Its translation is CASSYSERGSTDTQYF.

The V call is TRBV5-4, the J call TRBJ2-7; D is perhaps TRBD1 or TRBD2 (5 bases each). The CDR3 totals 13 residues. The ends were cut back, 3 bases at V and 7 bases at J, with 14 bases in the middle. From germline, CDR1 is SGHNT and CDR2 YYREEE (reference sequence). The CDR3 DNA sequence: TGTGCCAGCAGCTCGCCGGCTGGGGGAGAGCAGTACTTC. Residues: CASSSPAGGEQYF. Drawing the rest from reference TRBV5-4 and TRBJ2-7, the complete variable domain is ETGVTQSPTHLIKTRGQQVTLRCSSQSGHNTVSWYQQALGQGPQFIFQYYREEENGRGNFPPRFSGLQFPNYSSELNVNALELDDSALYLCASSSPAGGEQYFGPGTRLTVT.

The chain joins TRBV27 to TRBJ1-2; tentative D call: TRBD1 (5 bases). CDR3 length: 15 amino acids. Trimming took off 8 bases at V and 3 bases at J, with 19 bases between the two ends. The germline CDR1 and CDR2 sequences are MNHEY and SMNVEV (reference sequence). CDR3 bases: TGTGCCAGCGCCCTTAATACCCCGGGACACTATGGCTACACCTTC. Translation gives CASALNTPGHYGYTF.

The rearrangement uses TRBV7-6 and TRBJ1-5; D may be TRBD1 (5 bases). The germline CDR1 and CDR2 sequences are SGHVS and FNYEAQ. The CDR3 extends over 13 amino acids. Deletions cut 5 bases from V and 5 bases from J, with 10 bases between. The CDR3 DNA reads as TGTGCCAGCAGCCGTACCAGGGATCAGCCCCAGCATTTT. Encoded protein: CASSRTRDQPQHF.

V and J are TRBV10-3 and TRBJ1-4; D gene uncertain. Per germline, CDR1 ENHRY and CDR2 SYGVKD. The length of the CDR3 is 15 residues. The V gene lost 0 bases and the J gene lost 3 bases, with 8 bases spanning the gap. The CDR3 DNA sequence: TGTGCCATCAGTGAGTCGGCGGCCGCTAATGAAAAACTGTTTTTT. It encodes CAISESAAANEKLFF.